A single count supports the clone carrying this TCR beta chain. These data come from a study of T cell changes during pregnancy in multiple sclerosis. Germline CDR1 LGHNA, CDR2 YNFKEQ. The germline V and J ends were trimmed by 4 bases and 1 base, with 14 bases remaining between them. The CDR3 is 16 amino acids. This table comes from immunoSEQ multiplex PCR, and its TCRdb copy is limited to in-frame clones, with some not included. The sample lists about 68,000 clones; around 90% were seen once. Source: peripheral blood, taken in the second trimester of pregnancy. The genes are TRBV4-2 and TRBJ2-1; D may be TRBD2 (6 bases). The TCR comes from a female donor in good health, enrolled as a control in a pregnancy study. As DNA, the CDR3 is TGTGCCAGCAGCCCGGGGGACCCCGATTCCTACAATGAGCAGTTCTTC. This translates into CASSPGDPDSYNEQFF.